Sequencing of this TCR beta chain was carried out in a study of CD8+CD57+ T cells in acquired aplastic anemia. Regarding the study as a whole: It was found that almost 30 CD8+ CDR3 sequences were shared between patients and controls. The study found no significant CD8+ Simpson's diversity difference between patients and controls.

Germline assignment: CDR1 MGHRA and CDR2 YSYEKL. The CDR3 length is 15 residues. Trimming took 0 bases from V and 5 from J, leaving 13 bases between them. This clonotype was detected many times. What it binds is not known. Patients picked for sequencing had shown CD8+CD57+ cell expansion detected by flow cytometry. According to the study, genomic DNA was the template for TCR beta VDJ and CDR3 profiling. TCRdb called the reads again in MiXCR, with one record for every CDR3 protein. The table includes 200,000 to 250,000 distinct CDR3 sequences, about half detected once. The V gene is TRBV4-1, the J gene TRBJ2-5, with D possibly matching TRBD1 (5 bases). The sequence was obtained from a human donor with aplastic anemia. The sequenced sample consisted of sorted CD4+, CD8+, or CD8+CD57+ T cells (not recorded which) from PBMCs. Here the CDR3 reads CASSQEYQGWETQYF. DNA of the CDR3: TGCGCCAGCAGCCAAGAATACCAGGGCTGGGAGACCCAGTACTTC.